This T cell receptor (beta chain) derives from a study of radiotherapy plus CTLA-4 blockade in lung cancer. Study results and limitations: Blood-borne expansion of tumor-derived TCR clones followed radiotherapy plus ipilimumab.

Assay: immunoSEQ multiplex PCR; the TCRdb copy retains only in-frame clones and omits some. This table has 90,000 to 130,000 clones, more than 75% appearing once. V lost 4 bases and J 5 bases, leaving 14 bases between the germline ends. Germline V lookup: CDR1 SQVTM, CDR2 ANQGSEA. CDR3 length: 13 residues. Concerning this clone: Its specificity is unknown.

This specimen consisted of peripheral blood, obtained from a patient treated with radiotherapy plus ipilimumab. The TCR was taken from a human donor with non-small cell lung cancer that progressed on radiotherapy plus ipilimumab. Some clones in this sample may be carry-over from other donors' samples. V usage is TRBV29-1 and J usage is TRBJ2-5, with D perhaps being TRBD1 or TRBD2 (6 bases each). This chain's CDR3 is CSVGGGQGETQYF. The CDR3 DNA reads TGCAGCGTTGGAGGGGGGCAGGGGGAGACCCAGTACTTC.